Presented here are 22 T cell receptor beta chains from one specimen sequenced in a study of cytomegalovirus exposure and HLA in healthy donors. Primers for the PCR totalled 60 Vbeta and 13 Jbeta. Generated by immunoSEQ multiplex PCR, the TCRdb table keeps only in-frame clones and is missing some. Counted here are about 170,000 clones, over 80% occurring once; the ten biggest clones make up 1.2%. Sequenced material: PBMCs. These receptors all come from a boy aged 2-15 years in good health and CMV-seronegative.

The rearrangement joins TRBV10-3 to TRBJ2-7, with 8 bases that match TRBD2. V was clipped by 2 bases and J by 7 bases; unmatched bases: 13. The CDR3 is 16 residues long. The germline V gene has CDR1 ENHRY and CDR2 SYGVKD. The CDR3 nucleotides read TGTGCCATCAGTGAGCCGGCTTTCGGGCCGGGGGGGGAGCAGTACTTC. Protein sequence: CAISEPAFGPGGEQYF.

The CDR3 region has the DNA TGTGCCAGTAGGCCGGGACAGTTCACCGGGGAGCTGTTTTTT. This encodes CASRPGQFTGELFF. The genes are TRBV19 and TRBJ2-2, with TRBD1 identical over 7 bases. V was clipped by 6 bases and J by 4 bases; unmatched bases: 5. CDR3 size: 14 residues. CDR1 and CDR2 from the germline V gene are LNHDA and SQIVND (reference sequence).

J is TRBJ1-2 and V is TRBV19; tentative D call: TRBD1 (5 bases). CDR1 and CDR2 (germline): LNHDA, SQIVND (reference sequence). Between the trimmed V and J ends, which lost 1 base and 5 bases, there was a span of 8 bases. The CDR3 contains 13 residues. The DNA for the CDR3 is TGTGCCAGTAGTATAGGCGCAGGGTATGGCTACACCTTC. It yields the protein CASSIGAGYGYTF.

The chain is built from TRBV19 and TRBJ2-1; 9 bases are a match to TRBD2. V shed 6 bases, J shed 5 bases, and the junction held 5 bases outside the gene matches. CDR1 is LNHDA, CDR2 SQIVND, per germline (reference sequence). The CDR3 is made up of 14 amino acids. The chain's CDR3 is CASSGLAGNNEQFF. The CDR3 coding sequence is TGTGCCAGTAGCGGGCTAGCGGGGAACAATGAGCAGTTCTTC.

This sequence joins TRBV19 and TRBJ1-1; TRBD1 might be the D (5 bases). Germline V lookup: CDR1 LNHDA, CDR2 SQIVND (reference sequence). This CDR3 comprises 13 residues. Trimming pared 4 bases from V and 7 bases from J, leaving 13 bases between. The CDR3 spells CASSRGRGSEAFF. DNA for the CDR3: TGTGCCAGTAGTAGGGGACGGGGGAGTGAAGCTTTCTTT. Full variable domain (missing parts from reference TRBV19 and TRBJ1-1): DGGITQSPKYLFRKEGQNVTLSCEQNLNHDAMYWYRQDPGQGLRLIYYSQIVNDFQKGDIAEGYSVSREKKESFPLTVTSAQKNPTAFYLCASSRGRGSEAFFGQGTRLTVV.

The rearrangement joins TRBV6-1 to TRBJ2-2; D is uncertain. Deletions cut 4 bases from V and 4 bases from J, with 13 bases between. CDR1 and CDR2 (germline): MNHNS, SASEGT. CDR3 length: 15 amino acids. CDR3 DNA sequence: TGTGCCAGCAGTGGCGGCAAGGCGACCACCGGGGAGCTGTTTTTT. It specifies CASSGGKATTGELFF.

For this clone: This sample includes further DNA sequences coding for the same CDR3. The chain recombines TRBV4-3 with TRBJ1-6, with TRBD1 as a possible D gene (6 bases). Trimming cost V 0 bases and J 6 bases, with 6 bases left between them. Germline V gives CDR1 LGHNA, CDR2 YSLEER. The CDR3 has 14 amino acids. The CDR3 region is CASSQDRGNSPLHF. DNA for the CDR3: TGCGCCAGCAGCCAAGACAGGGGTAATTCACCCCTCCACTTT.

This clone was counted a single time. The chain links TRBV15 to TRBJ2-7; 12 bases are shared with TRBD2. CDR1 is LNHNV, CDR2 YYDKDF, per germline (reference sequence). The trim removed 0 bases at V and 4 bases at J, leaving 13 bases unmatched. CDR3 length: 19 amino acids. CDR3 amino acids: CATSRDFASGRAEAYEQYF. The DNA of the CDR3 is TGTGCCACCAGCAGAGATTTTGCTAGCGGGAGGGCCGAAGCATACGAGCAGTACTTC.

The rearrangement links TRBV19 to TRBJ2-1; D not certain. Germline V gene lookup returns CDR1 LNHDA and CDR2 SQIVND (reference sequence). This CDR3 contains 15 residues. V shed 3 bases and J shed 0 bases, with 9 bases lying between them. The CDR3 sequence: CASSIDSSSYNEQFF. CDR3 coding DNA: TGTGCCAGTAGTATCGACTCTAGCTCCTACAATGAGCAGTTCTTC.

The CDR3 protein is CASSLGTPGRSGYTF. The CDR3 coding sequence is TGTGCCAGCAGCTTGGGGACACCCGGGCGTAGTGGCTACACCTTC. This rearrangement joins TRBV5-6 to TRBJ1-2; tentatively, D is TRBD1 (5 bases). Trimming took off 0 bases at V and 7 bases at J, with 16 bases between the two ends. Germline lookup yields CDR1 SGHDT and CDR2 YYEEEE. This CDR3 has 15 amino acids.

The J gene is TRBJ1-6, the V gene TRBV15; perhaps TRBD1 as D (5 bases). V was cut by 2 bases and J by 0 bases, with 11 bases left in between. CDR1 is LNHNV and CDR2 is YYDKDF in the germline V gene (reference sequence). The CDR3 is 17 amino acids. The CDR3 spells CATSRKGQSSYNSPLHF. CDR3 bases: TGTGCCACCAGCAGAAAGGGGCAGAGCTCCTATAATTCACCCCTCCACTTT. The full variable domain, rest sourced from reference TRBV15 and TRBJ1-6, is DAMVIQNPRYQVTQFGKPVTLSCSQTLNHNVMYWYQQKSSQAPKLLFHYYDKDFNNEADTPDNFQSRRPNTSFCFLDIRSPGLGDTAMYLCATSRKGQSSYNSPLHFGNGTRLTVT.

This rearrangement joins TRBV5-8 to TRBJ1-1, with no clear D. Per germline, CDR1 SGHTS and CDR2 YDEGEE. This CDR3 is 12 amino acids long. V lost 0 bases to trimming and J lost 7 bases, with 7 bases between them. In DNA, the CDR3 is TGTGCCAGCAGCTTGGGAACTCTTGAAGCTTTCTTT. The encoded protein is CASSLGTLEAFF.

The chain has TRBV29-1 and TRBJ1-1, with D unclear. This CDR3 is 13 amino acids long. Trimming pared 8 bases from V and 0 bases from J, leaving 13 bases between. Per the germline V gene, CDR1 is SQVTM and CDR2 is ANQGSEA. CDR3: CSFREGVNTEAFF. The CDR3 DNA is TGCAGCTTCCGGGAGGGCGTGAACACTGAAGCTTTCTTT.

This clone appeared a single time. The chain combines TRBV19 with TRBJ2-2, with a weak D call TRBD2 (5 bases). Trimming left V 10 bases short and J 7 bases short, with 13 bases between. The length of the CDR3 is 12 residues. Looked up from germline, CDR1 is LNHDA and CDR2 is SQIVND (reference sequence). Written as DNA, the CDR3 is TGTGCCACTACTAGTATTAGCGGGGAGCTGTTTTTT. This encodes CATTSISGELFF.

The gene calls are TRBV30 and TRBJ1-4; D ambiguous. Per germline, CDR1 GTSNPN and CDR2 SVGIG (reference sequence). This CDR3 is built from 14 residues. V gave up 3 bases and J gave up 3 bases, with 11 bases separating them. CDR3 DNA sequence: TGTGCCTGGAGCGAAAACAGTCCTAATGAAAAACTGTTTTTT. Translation gives CAWSENSPNEKLFF.

The chain employs TRBV14 and TRBJ2-5; 7 bases line up with TRBD1. The CDR3 sequence is 14 residues long. The germline V gene has CDR1 SGHDN and CDR2 FVKESK. The ends lost 9 bases at V and 0 bases at J; junction bases unmatched: 7. The CDR3 DNA reads as TGTGCCAGGGCCCCGGACAGGAACCAAGAGACCCAGTACTTC. The encoded protein is CARAPDRNQETQYF.

The chain carries TRBV5-4 and TRBJ2-7; 11 bases fit TRBD2. Trimming at V came to 3 bases and at J to 5 bases, leaving 7 bases not matched to a gene. CDR3 length: 15 amino acids. Germline-derived CDR1 and CDR2 are SGHNT and YYREEE (reference sequence). CDR3 in DNA: TGTGCCAGCAGCTCCACTAGCGGGGGCGAAGACGAGCAGTACTTC. Residues: CASSSTSGGEDEQYF.

The genes are TRBV19 and TRBJ1-2; 8 bases are a match to TRBD1. Losses at the gene ends were 4 bases for V and 3 bases for J; bases not matched to a gene: 7. The length of the CDR3 is 15 residues. Germline V gives CDR1 LNHDA, CDR2 SQIVND (reference sequence). The DNA for the CDR3 is TGTGCCAGTAGTAGGGACAGGCCGGGAGACTATGGCTACACCTTC. Translating gives CASSRDRPGDYGYTF. Full variable domain (rest looked up from reference TRBV19 and TRBJ1-2): DGGITQSPKYLFRKEGQNVTLSCEQNLNHDAMYWYRQDPGQGLRLIYYSQIVNDFQKGDIAEGYSVSREKKESFPLTVTSAQKNPTAFYLCASSRDRPGDYGYTFGSGTRLTVV.

The chain is built from TRBV4-1 and TRBJ1-4; TRBD1 matches at 10 bases. J gave up 8 bases and V 3 bases, and 3 bases lay outside the gene matches. Germline CDR1 is MGHRA and CDR2 is YSYEKL. This CDR3 is built from 14 residues. The CDR3 region has the DNA TGCGCCAGCAGCCACGACAGGGGGCAGGAAAAACTGTTTTTT. Translating it yields CASSHDRGQEKLFF.

This clone showed up just once. The chain joins TRBV27 to TRBJ2-1, with 8 bases matching TRBD2. From germline, CDR1 is MNHEY and CDR2 SMNVEV (reference sequence). Losses at the gene ends were 2 bases for V and 13 bases for J; bases not matched to a gene: 10. CDR3 length: 14 residues. The CDR3 region is CASSLQRERIGQFF. CDR3 DNA: TGTGCCAGCAGTTTACAGCGGGAGAGAATAGGTCAGTTCTTC.

V is TRBV7-3 and J is TRBJ2-7, with 8 bases lining up with TRBD2. The germline gives CDR1 SGHTA, CDR2 FQGTGA. The CDR3 runs to 13 residues. The V and J ends lost 5 bases and 7 bases, in that order; junction bases with no gene match: 7. CDR3 in DNA: TGTGCCAGCAGCCTTAGTCCGGGGGGGGAGCAGTACTTC. It encodes CASSLSPGGEQYF. The whole variable domain, remainder taken from reference TRBV7-3 and TRBJ2-7, is GAGVSQTPSNKVTEKGKYVELRCDPISGHTALYWYRQSLGQGPEFLIYFQGTGAADDSGLPNDRFFAVRPEGSVSTLKIQRTERGDSAVYLCASSLSPGGEQYFGPGTRLTVT.

The chain joins TRBV4-3 to TRBJ1-2, with 7 bases fitting TRBD1. The trim removed 1 base at V and 0 bases at J, leaving 5 bases unmatched. Looked up from germline, CDR1 is LGHNA and CDR2 is YSLEER. There are 16 residues in the CDR3. The CDR3 spells CASSQGGRGPNYGYTF. CDR3 coding DNA: TGCGCCAGCAGCCAAGGGGGTAGGGGGCCTAACTATGGCTACACCTTC.